This T cell receptor (beta chain) emerged from a study of blood T cell repertoires in COVID-19. Study-wide context: Samples taken during acute and convalescent COVID-19 were collected in the United States, Italy and Spain. PBMCs, B-cell-depleted T cells, or T cells provided the cDNA or gDNA that made up the material.

Source study methods: Estimation of nucleated cell counts relied on the amplification of reference gene primers. The assay was immunoSEQ multiplex PCR, and TCRdb's table has in-frame clones only and misses some. V and J calls and clone size come straight from that table; D and trimming were deduced from the DNA. The repertoire has about 120,000 clones, roughly 82% of them found once; the top ten carry around 10%. The source of this sequence is a human donor in a cohort sampled during active COVID-19. What was sequenced was peripheral blood.

CDR3: CASSLEAGTGGRGYTF. CDR3 DNA sequence: TGCGCCAGCAGCTTGGAGGCCGGGACAGGGGGCCGCGGCTACACCTTC. The chain carries TRBV5-1 and TRBJ1-2; 12 bases fit TRBD1. The V gene end was trimmed by 0 bases and the J gene end by 8 bases; junction bases not matched to a gene: 8. This CDR3 region has 16 residues. CDR1 SGHRS and CDR2 YFSETQ come from the germline V gene.